This passage covers 18 T cell receptor beta chains from one sample sequenced in a study of cytomegalovirus exposure and HLA in healthy donors. A multiplex PCR was run with 60 Vbeta primers and 13 Jbeta primers. Only in-frame clones appear in the TCRdb table, and some are missing; sequencing was by immunoSEQ multiplex PCR. Of roughly 98,000 clones listed, about 80% are singletons. Sequenced: PBMCs. The receptors stem from a man aged 40-49 years in good health and CMV-seronegative.

This clone turned up a few times. This chain joins TRBV30 and TRBJ2-1; 9 bases agree with TRBD2. Losses at the gene ends were 0 bases for V and 2 bases for J; bases not matched to a gene: 5. Germline CDR1 is GTSNPN and CDR2 is SVGIG (reference sequence). There are 16 residues in the CDR3. In DNA, the CDR3 is TGTGCCTGGAGTGTAGGGGCGGGAGGGCCCTACAATGAGCAGTTCTTC. Its translation is CAWSVGAGGPYNEQFF.

J is TRBJ2-3 and V is TRBV19; TRBD2 agrees at 13 bases. The CDR3 has 17 residues. V gave up 4 bases and J gave up 5 bases; unmatched junction bases: 9. Per germline, CDR1 LNHDA and CDR2 SQIVND (reference sequence). DNA of the CDR3: TGTGCCAGTAGTAGAGGGACTAGCGGGAACTTGCGAGATACGCAGTATTTT. Translation gives CASSRGTSGNLRDTQYF.

This clone appeared a few times. The CDR3 sequence: CASSIPGTGKLVEAFF. The CDR3 DNA sequence: TGTGCCAGCAGTATCCCCGGGACAGGGAAGTTGGTTGAAGCTTTCTTT. The V gene is TRBV28, the J gene TRBJ1-1, with 9 bases aligning to TRBD1. Trimming removed 5 bases from V and 7 bases from J; junction bases left unmatched: 14. This CDR3 spans 16 amino acids. Germline V gives CDR1 MDHEN, CDR2 SYDVKM.

In the case of this clone: Mismatch with germline at one junction end may stem from a read error. The chain couples TRBV7-9 to TRBJ2-1; 8 nucleotides line up with TRBD2. The germline V gene has CDR1 SEHNR and CDR2 FQNEAQ (reference sequence). CDR3 length: 12 residues. CDR3 bases: TGTTCCAGCAGCTTGCTAGCGGGCAAGCAGTTCTTC. As protein: CSSSLLAGKQFF.

The chain is built from TRBV11-3 and TRBJ2-1; 11 bases line up with TRBD2. This CDR3 is 15 amino acids long. V lost 5 bases, J lost 9 bases, and 9 bases stayed unmatched. Germline V gene sequence: CDR1 SGHNT, CDR2 YENEEA. The CDR3 is CASSDLAGGGREQFF. CDR3 coding DNA: TGTGCCAGCAGCGATTTAGCGGGAGGGGGGCGTGAGCAGTTCTTC.

The rearrangement joins TRBV28 to TRBJ2-1, with TRBD2 matching over 9 bases. Germline CDR1 is MDHEN and CDR2 is SYDVKM. The CDR3 runs to 18 residues. V gave up 2 bases and J gave up 1 base; unmatched junction bases: 9. CDR3 sequence (DNA): TGTGCCAGCAGTTTACCAAACCTGACTAGCGGTTCCTACAATGAGCAGTTCTTC. This encodes CASSLPNLTSGSYNEQFF.

The J gene is TRBJ2-7, the V gene TRBV23-1; weak D call: TRBD1 (5 bases). TRBV23-1 is an ORF for which the function is uncertain. The CDR3 is 14 amino acids. Trimming shortened V by 5 bases and J by 3 bases, and 14 bases separated the two germline ends. DNA for the CDR3: TGCGCCAGCAGTTCACACTTCGGACACTACGAGCAGTACTTC. This encodes CASSSHFGHYEQYF.

There are a few counts of this clone. The chain has TRBV30 and TRBJ2-7; 12 nucleotides match TRBD2. Losses at the gene ends were 5 bases for V and 7 bases for J; bases not matched to a gene: 9. In germline, CDR1 is GTSNPN, CDR2 SVGIG (reference sequence). This CDR3 is 14 amino acids long. CDR3 sequence (DNA): TGTGCCTGGGAACCTAGCGGGAGGGCGGGGGAGCAGTACTTC. Its protein is CAWEPSGRAGEQYF.

The CDR3, as DNA: TGTGCCAGCAGCGTAGGGCCAACTAATGAAAAACTGTTTTTT. Translation gives CASSVGPTNEKLFF. This sequence joins TRBV9 and TRBJ1-4; D gene ambiguous. Trimming stripped 0 bases from V and 0 bases from J, with 3 bases between. The CDR3 length is 14 residues. Per the germline V gene, CDR1 is SGDLS and CDR2 is YYNGEE.

V gene TRBV6-4 combines with J gene TRBJ1-4; no definite D call. V lost 8 bases and J 0 bases, leaving 13 bases between the germline ends. This CDR3 comprises 15 residues. Looked up from germline, CDR1 is MRHNA and CDR2 is SNTAGT. The CDR3 region has the DNA TGTGCCAGCTGGCCCTCAGATGCAACTAATGAAAAACTGTTTTTT. Protein sequence: CASWPSDATNEKLFF.

The V and J genes are TRBV28 and TRBJ2-1, with D possibly being TRBD1 (6 bases). Trimming pared 10 bases from V and 10 bases from J, leaving 23 bases between. Germline V CDR1 and CDR2: MDHEN, SYDVKM. The CDR3 loop spans 14 amino acids. CDR3 DNA sequence: TGTGCCACAATAGACAGGACTCGATTATGGGAGCAGTTCTTC. This codes for CATIDRTRLWEQFF.

The chain joins TRBV30 to TRBJ2-3, with TRBD2 identical over 8 bases. The CDR3 extends over 15 amino acids. The germline CDR1 and CDR2 sequences are GTSNPN and SVGIG (reference sequence). Trimming cost V 4 bases and J 6 bases; bases outside gene matches: 12. The CDR3 DNA follows: TGTGCCTGGACAGATGAAGCGGGGGTACCGGATACGCAGTATTTT. Translating gives CAWTDEAGVPDTQYF.

The chain joins TRBV5-1 to TRBJ2-2; D call uncertain. Per the germline V gene, CDR1 is SGHRS and CDR2 is YFSETQ. Between the trimmed V and J ends, which lost 0 bases and 3 bases, there was a span of 9 bases. The CDR3 has 15 residues. CDR3 loop: CASSLDRSHTGELFF. CDR3 coding DNA: TGCGCCAGCAGCTTGGATCGGTCTCACACCGGGGAGCTGTTTTTT. Complete variable domain (other parts from reference TRBV5-1 and TRBJ2-2): KAGVTQTPRYLIKTRGQQVTLSCSPISGHRSVSWYQQTPGQGLQFLFEYFSETQRNKGNFPGRFSGRQFSNSRSEMNVSTLELGDSALYLCASSLDRSHTGELFFGEGSRLTVL.

This rearrangement joins TRBV30 to TRBJ2-5; D is perhaps TRBD2 (6 bases). The CDR3 is 15 amino acids. Germline V gene sequence: CDR1 GTSNPN, CDR2 SVGIG (reference sequence). Trimming removed 4 bases from V and 1 base from J, with 16 bases in between. The CDR3 loop is CAWTHGRGPQETQYF. CDR3 nucleotides: TGTGCCTGGACCCACGGGAGAGGGCCCCAAGAGACCCAGTACTTC.

The count of this clone is one. The rearrangement links TRBV19 to TRBJ2-3; 7 bases are a match to TRBD1. Germline values: CDR1 LNHDA, CDR2 SQIVND (reference sequence). The V gene end was trimmed by 6 bases and the J gene end by 6 bases; junction bases not matched to a gene: 6. The CDR3 runs to 13 residues. As DNA, the CDR3 is TGTGCCAGTAGGGTGACAGGGTCTGATACGCAGTATTTT. Encoded protein: CASRVTGSDTQYF.

The chain is built from TRBV7-8 and TRBJ2-2; D unresolved. This CDR3 comprises 15 residues. The germline V gene has CDR1 SGHVS and CDR2 FQNEAQ. The V gene lost 2 bases and the J gene lost 0 bases, with 7 bases spanning the gap. DNA of the CDR3: TGTGCCAGCAGCTTACGGTTGTCGAACACCGGGGAGCTGTTTTTT. This sequence encodes CASSLRLSNTGELFF.

V and J are TRBV19 and TRBJ2-1; 9 bases are shared with TRBD2. The CDR3 has 15 amino acids. The V gene end was trimmed by 5 bases and the J gene end by 5 bases; junction bases not matched to a gene: 7. Germline assignment: CDR1 LNHDA and CDR2 SQIVND (reference sequence). CDR3 in amino acids: CASSLRLAENNEQFF. In DNA form, the CDR3 reads TGTGCCAGTAGTCTACGACTAGCGGAAAACAATGAGCAGTTCTTC.

This chain joins TRBV6-6 and TRBJ2-1, with a tentative D call TRBD2 (5 bases). Trimming left V 4 bases short and J 2 bases short, with 9 bases between. This CDR3 spans 14 amino acids. Germline CDR1 MNHNY, CDR2 SVGAGI (reference sequence). The DNA for the CDR3 is TGTGCCAGCAGTTTATCCGGGACCTACAATGAGCAGTTCTTC. Amino acids: CASSLSGTYNEQFF.